This T cell receptor beta chain is from a study of OX40 agonist ivuxolimab in advanced cancers. Study-level information: Patients were 65% to 85% male with ages about 23 to 79, mean 60. Study-wide results and caveats: Compared with CD4+, CD8+ T cells on average had more expanded clones. At 0.1 to 3.0 mg/kg, clonal expansion of CD4+ and CD8+ blood T cells had occurred by week 6. Several nonresponders also turned out to have low normalized T-cell clonal expansion.

This CDR3 spans 17 amino acids. Germline CDR1 and CDR2: KGHSH and LQKENI. V gave up 2 bases and J gave up 0 bases, with 15 bases separating them. About this clone: Its antigen is unknown.

Profiling relied on immunoSEQ multiplex PCR, and the TCRdb table lists in-frame clones only, not all of them. Here the sample spans about 72,000 clones, just over 85% being singletons. The source was CD4+ or CD8+ T cells sorted from blood, collected in a trial of the OX40 agonist ivuxolimab. The chain joins TRBV18 to TRBJ2-3; no clear D. This clonotype originated in an adult with an advanced solid tumor such as melanoma, head and neck, liver or kidney cancer. CDR3 coding DNA: TGTGCCAGCTCACCAAGTCGGACGGCCCTAAGCACAGATACGCAGTATTTT. It specifies CASSPSRTALSTDTQYF.